What follows is one T cell receptor beta chain and its context. Its target is unknown. This sample was included in a study of OX40 agonist ivuxolimab in advanced cancers. Whole-study results and caveats: The 0.1-3.0 mg/kg partial responders had among the lowest clonal expansion. CD4+ and CD8+ T cells in blood underwent clonal expansion by week 6 at 0.1 to 3.0 mg/kg.

The protocol was immunoSEQ multiplex PCR, while the TCRdb copy is restricted to in-frame clones and leaves out a portion. The sample holds approximately 60,000 clones; around 87% are singletons and the top ten take roughly 5%. There are 12 residues in the CDR3. Germline V CDR1 and CDR2: SGHNT, YENEEA. Between the trimmed V and J ends, which lost 3 bases and 4 bases, there was a span of 5 bases. The material sequenced was CD4+ or CD8+ T cells sorted from blood, taken in a trial of the OX40 agonist ivuxolimab. This chain uses TRBV11-3 with TRBJ2-3; D gene unclear. The TCR sequence derives from an adult with an advanced solid tumor such as melanoma, head and neck, liver or kidney cancer. The CDR3 coding sequence is TGTGCCAGCAGCTTGTTCCCAGATACGCAGTATTTT. It yields the protein CASSLFPDTQYF.